Reported below is one T cell receptor (beta chain). Its target is not known. The junction shows a germline mismatch at one end, possibly a read error. The data belong to a study of tumor and adjacent non-tumor tissue in lung cancer. Study-wide points: Tumor repertoires had a smaller top 100 clone share than normal lung.

This sample's RNA came from whole unsorted tissue. Newly diagnosed lung cancer patients had thoracic surgery in China, August–late 2014, without prior chemotherapy. The CDR3 contains 13 residues. Per germline, CDR1 DFQATT and CDR2 SNEGSKA (reference sequence). The library came from three nested PCR rounds adapted from ARM-PCR protocols. MiXCR, applied by TCRdb to the multiplex PCR reads, yields one record per CDR3 protein. The table records around 86,000 distinct CDR3 sequences, just under 75% of them present only once. The sequencing sample was made of lung tumor tissue. The receptor was derived from a woman between 40 and 50 years old with non-small cell lung cancer. The rearrangement joins TRBV20-1 to TRBJ2-5; D not certain. CDR3 sequence (DNA): TGCACTGCTACCTTTAAAGGGTCGGAGACCCAGTACTTC. As protein: CTATFKGSETQYF.